Sequencing of this T cell receptor beta chain was carried out in a study of T cells in localized non-small cell lung cancer. Whole-study results and caveats: In uninvolved adjacent lung, T cell clonality reached its highest value, exceeding tumor. Appearance in adjacent lung was seen for a median roughly 56 of the top 100 tumor clones. Elevated circulating T cell density in blood was associated with longer overall survival.

The V end was cut by 0 bases, the J end by 6 bases, with 18 bases between. The CDR3 runs to 16 residues. The germline V gene encodes CDR1 SGHNT and CDR2 YYREEE (reference sequence). A note on this clone: As yet, its antigen is unknown.

Some clones are missing from TCRdb's copy, which holds only in-frame ones; the method was immunoSEQ multiplex PCR. The sample lists 30,000 to 45,000 clones, 80% to 85% occurring once. This TCR was sampled from a male donor aged 60 or over with stage II lung adenocarcinoma. The chain uses TRBV5-4 and TRBJ1-1; maybe TRBD1 (5 bases). The specimen comprised peripheral blood mononuclear cells, sampled before any cancer treatment. The CDR3 reads CASSLEGRGVNSEAFF. CDR3 nucleotides: TGTGCCAGCAGCTTGGAAGGGAGGGGTGTCAATTCTGAAGCTTTCTTT.